This T cell receptor beta chain stems from a study of T-cell memory formation after mild COVID-19. Study at large: Each donor largely had its own TCR clusters.

A few counts support this clonotype. The target antigen is unknown. Regarding the study as a whole: Memory sampled before infection contained some responding clones, suggesting cross-reactive memory joined.

One entry per CDR3 protein, called by TCRdb with MiXCR from the 5' RACE reads. The sample contains around 450,000 distinct CDR3 sequences, 20% of which appear only once. The CDR3 length is 14 residues. Trimming shortened V by 4 bases and J by 7 bases, and 13 bases separated the two germline ends. Germline loops: CDR1 SNHLY, CDR2 FYNNEI. Sample: PBMCs or a T cell subset sorted from them (not recorded which). The chain carries TRBV2 and TRBJ1-4; unclear D gene. The receptor's source is an adult woman who had mild COVID-19 (a few samples of this study predate the infection). Cell type and time point are not known. CDR3 region: CASSVSSASEKLFF. In DNA form, the CDR3 reads TGTGCCAGCAGTGTATCGAGCGCTAGTGAAAAACTGTTTTTT.